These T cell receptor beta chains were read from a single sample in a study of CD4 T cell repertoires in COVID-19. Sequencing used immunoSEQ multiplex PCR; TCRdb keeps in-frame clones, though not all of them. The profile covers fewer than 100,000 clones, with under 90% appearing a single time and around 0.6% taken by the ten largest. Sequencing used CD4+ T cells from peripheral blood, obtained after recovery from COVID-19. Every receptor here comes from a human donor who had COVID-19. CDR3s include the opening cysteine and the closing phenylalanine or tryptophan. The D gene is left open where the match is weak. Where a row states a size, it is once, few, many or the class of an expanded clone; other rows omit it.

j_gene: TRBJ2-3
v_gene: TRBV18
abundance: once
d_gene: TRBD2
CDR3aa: CASSPYQLAGGPDTQYF
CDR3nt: TGTGCCAGCTCACCCTATCAACTAGCGGGAGGGCCCGATACGCAGTATTTT

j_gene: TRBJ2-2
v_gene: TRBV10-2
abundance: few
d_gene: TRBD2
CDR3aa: CASSESGGRTGELFF
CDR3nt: TGCGCCAGCAGTGAGTCAGGCGGGAGGACCGGGGAGCTGTTTTTT

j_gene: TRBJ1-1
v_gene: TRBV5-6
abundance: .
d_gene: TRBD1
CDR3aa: CASSFDTGGATEAFF
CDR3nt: TGTGCCAGCAGCTTCGACACAGGGGGCGCGACTGAAGCTTTCTTT

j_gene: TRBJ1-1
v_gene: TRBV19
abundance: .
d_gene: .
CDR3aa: CASKWGPNTEAFF
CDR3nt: TGTGCCAGTAAGTGGGGCCCGAACACTGAAGCTTTCTTT

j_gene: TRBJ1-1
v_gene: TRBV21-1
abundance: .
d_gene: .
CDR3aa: CASSKENEGSSNTEAFF
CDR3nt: TGTGCCAGCAGCAAAGAAAACGAGGGGTCGTCGAACACTGAAGCTTTCTTT

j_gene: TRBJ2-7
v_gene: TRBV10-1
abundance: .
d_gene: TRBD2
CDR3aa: CASSDSGGESYEQYF
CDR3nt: TGCGCCAGCAGTGATTCGGGGGGGGAATCCTACGAGCAGTACTTC

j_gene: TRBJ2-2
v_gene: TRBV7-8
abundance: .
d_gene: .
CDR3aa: CASSLSGTPTGELFF
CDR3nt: TGTGCCAGCAGCTTATCGGGGACCCCCACCGGGGAGCTGTTTTTT

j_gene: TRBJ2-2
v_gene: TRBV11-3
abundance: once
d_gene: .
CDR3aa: CASRSTGELFF
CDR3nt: TGTGCCAGCAGATCTACCGGGGAGCTGTTTTTT

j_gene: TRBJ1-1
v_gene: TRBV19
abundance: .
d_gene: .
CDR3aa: CASSIGRDTEAFF
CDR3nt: TGTGCCAGTAGTATTGGGAGGGACACTGAAGCTTTCTTT

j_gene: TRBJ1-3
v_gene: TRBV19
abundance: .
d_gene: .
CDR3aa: CASRSRGGGNTIYF
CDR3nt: TGTGCCAGTAGGAGCAGGGGAGGAGGAAACACCATATATTTT

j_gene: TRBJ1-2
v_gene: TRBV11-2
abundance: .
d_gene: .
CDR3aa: CASTQAGGYTF
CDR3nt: TGTGCCAGCACCCAGGCCGGGGGCTACACCTTC

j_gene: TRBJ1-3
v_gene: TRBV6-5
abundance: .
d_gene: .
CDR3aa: CASSYSISSSGNTIYF
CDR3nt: TGTGCCAGCAGTTACTCGATTTCGAGCTCTGGAAACACCATATATTTT

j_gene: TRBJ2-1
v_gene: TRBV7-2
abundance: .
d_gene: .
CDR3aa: CASSLDWSNEQFF
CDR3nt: TGTGCCAGCAGCTTAGACTGGTCCAATGAGCAGTTCTTC

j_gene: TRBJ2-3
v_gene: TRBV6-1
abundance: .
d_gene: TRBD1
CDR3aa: CASSEAQGQSTDTQYF
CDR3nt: TGTGCCAGCAGTGAAGCGCAGGGACAGAGCACAGATACGCAGTATTTT

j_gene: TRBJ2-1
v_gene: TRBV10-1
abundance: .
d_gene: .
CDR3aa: CASSAGRGGGSYNEQFF
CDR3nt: TGCGCCAGCAGTGCGGGCCGAGGGGGGGGGTCCTACAATGAGCAGTTCTTC

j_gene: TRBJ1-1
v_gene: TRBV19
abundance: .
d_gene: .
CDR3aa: CASSMTADTEAFF
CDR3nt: TGTGCCAGTAGTATGACCGCTGACACTGAAGCTTTCTTT

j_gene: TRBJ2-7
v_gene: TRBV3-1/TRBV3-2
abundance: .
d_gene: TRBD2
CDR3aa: CASSISASGSYEQYF
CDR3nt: TGTGCCAGCAGCATCAGTGCTAGCGGATCCTACGAGCAGTACTTC

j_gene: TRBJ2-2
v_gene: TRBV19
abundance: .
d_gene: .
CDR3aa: CASSIGSQAGELFF
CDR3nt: TGTGCCAGTAGTATAGGGTCCCAGGCCGGGGAGCTGTTTTTT

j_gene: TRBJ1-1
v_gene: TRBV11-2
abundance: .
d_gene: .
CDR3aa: CASSLAHVTEAFF
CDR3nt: TGTGCCAGCAGCTTAGCGCATGTTACTGAAGCTTTCTTT

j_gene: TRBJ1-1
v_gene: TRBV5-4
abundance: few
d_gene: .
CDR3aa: CASSSPLRGLDTEAFF
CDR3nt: TGTGCCAGCAGCTCCCCTCTCCGGGGTTTGGACACTGAAGCTTTCTTT

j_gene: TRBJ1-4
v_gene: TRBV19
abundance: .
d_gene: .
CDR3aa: CASSIGDLNEKLFF
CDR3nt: TGTGCCAGTAGTATCGGGGACCTTAATGAAAAACTGTTTTTT

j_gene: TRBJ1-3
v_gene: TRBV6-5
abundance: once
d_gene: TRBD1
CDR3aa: CATTGGGNTIYF
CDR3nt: TGTGCCACGACAGGGGGAGGAAACACCATATATTTT

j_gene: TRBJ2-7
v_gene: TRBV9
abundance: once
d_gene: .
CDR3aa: CASSAQQGGPYEQYF
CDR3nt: TGTGCCAGCAGCGCCCAACAGGGAGGGCCCTACGAGCAGTACTTC

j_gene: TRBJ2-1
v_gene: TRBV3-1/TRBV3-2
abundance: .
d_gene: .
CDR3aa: CASSQMEDLARFSLSSYNEQFF
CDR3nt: TGTGCCAGCAGCCAAATGGAGGACCTAGCCCGCTTTTCTCTAAGCTCCTACAATGAGCAGTTCTTC

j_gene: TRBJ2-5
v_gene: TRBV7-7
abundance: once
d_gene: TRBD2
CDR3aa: CASSLEASGGGETQYF
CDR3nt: TGTGCCAGCAGCTTAGAAGCGAGCGGGGGGGGTGAGACCCAGTACTTC

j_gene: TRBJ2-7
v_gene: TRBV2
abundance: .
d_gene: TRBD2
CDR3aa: CASSGLAGVGYEQYF
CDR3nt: TGTGCCAGCAGCGGGCTAGCGGGAGTTGGGTACGAGCAGTACTTC

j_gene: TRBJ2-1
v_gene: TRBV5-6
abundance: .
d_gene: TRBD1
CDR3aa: CASSSGQGASKQFF
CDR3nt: TGTGCCAGCAGCTCGGGACAGGGGGCGAGTAAGCAGTTCTTC

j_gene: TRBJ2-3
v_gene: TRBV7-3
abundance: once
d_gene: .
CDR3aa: CASSLASGGTDTQYF
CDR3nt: TGTGCCAGCAGCTTGGCAAGCGGAGGCACAGATACGCAGTATTTT

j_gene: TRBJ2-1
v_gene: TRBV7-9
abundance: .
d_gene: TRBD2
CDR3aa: CASSKGSGTSGNNEQFF
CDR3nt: TGTGCCAGCAGCAAAGGATCCGGGACTAGCGGAAACAATGAGCAGTTCTTC

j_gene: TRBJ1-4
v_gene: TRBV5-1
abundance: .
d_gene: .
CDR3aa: CASSLVGGTEKLFF
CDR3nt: TGCGCCAGCAGCTTAGTGGGGGGAACCGAAAAACTGTTTTTT

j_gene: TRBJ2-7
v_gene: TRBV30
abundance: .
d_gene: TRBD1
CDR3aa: CAGTTGVFHEQYF
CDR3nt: TGTGCCGGAACTACAGGGGTTTTCCACGAGCAGTACTTC

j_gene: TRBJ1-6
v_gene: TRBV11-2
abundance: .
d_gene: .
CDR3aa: CASSLISSYNSPLHF
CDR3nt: TGTGCCAGCAGCTTAATCAGCTCCTATAATTCACCCCTCCACTTT

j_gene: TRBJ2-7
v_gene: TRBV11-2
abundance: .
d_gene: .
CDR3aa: CASSLGDYRSLYEQYF
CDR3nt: TGTGCCAGCAGCCTGGGTGACTACCGAAGCCTCTACGAGCAGTACTTC